This T cell receptor (beta chain) stems from a study of CD8 T cells in Susac syndrome (dated by TCRdb to about 2019). About the investigation overall: Repertoire sequencing was used to test whether CD8+ T cell activation and differentiation in Susac syndrome was antigen driven. The clonality of the CD8+ T cell repertoire was compared across over 10 healthy donors, around 14 Susac syndrome patients and roughly 16 multiple sclerosis patients. The study at large found these results: The study acknowledged that relatively few individuals were included in the TCR sequencing and HLA analysis.

Remarks on this clonotype: The target of this receptor is not known. No per-base quality is available; no much larger clone lies one base away.

RNA was extracted using the RNeasy kit, and roughly 0.5 to 1 microgram was reverse transcribed with random hexamers. TCR beta CDR3 regions were amplified with the immunoSEQ multiplex PCR assay covering 54 Vbeta and 13 Jbeta segments. PCR amplification bias was corrected by using a synthetic template baseline for primer optimization and computational correction. Per the original workflow: Only productive sequences were kept, with reads annotated to V, D and J genes according to IMGT and analyzed in immunoSEQ Analyzer. Clonality was calculated as one minus the Shannon entropy normalized by log2 of the number of productive unique sequences. Public and private clones were assessed among the 100 most prevalent clones of each patient and control. Susac-specific clones were defined as absent from healthy and MS cohorts, 800 to 1,200 published viral clones and other ImmuneACCESS disease sequences. TCRdb handled the public reads itself, with Q25 trimming in fastp and clone calling in MiXCR, and kept productive beta chains. Duplicate CDR3 protein sequences are folded into a single record with the most common DNA and genes. The V and J calls here are based on TCRdb, not the publication. In this sample the table shows 350,000 to 550,000 distinct CDR3 sequences, 85% to 90% of which occur a single time. Of the sample, approximately 0.12% is held by the ten largest clones.

CDR1 and CDR2, looked up from the germline V gene, are MGHRA and YSYEKL. The V end loses 1 base and the J end loses 2 bases, and a stretch of 9 bases separates them. The CDR3 has 14 amino acids, counting the end cysteine and phenylalanine. Left in the record is the CDR3 DNA by itself, 42 bases read in frame from the first base. High-throughput TCR beta sequencing profiled peripheral blood CD8+ and CD4+ T cells from healthy donors, Susac syndrome patients and multiple sclerosis patients. Multiple sclerosis controls were treatment-naive patients with stable or active relapsing-remitting disease fulfilling revised McDonald criteria. Bulk CD8+ and CD4+ T cells were purified by magnetic negative isolation, whereas CD8+ TEMRA cells were enriched by FACS. Blood was drawn into EDTA tubes, processed within 24 hours, and PBMCs were isolated by density gradient centrifugation. PBMCs destined for TCR sequencing were cryopreserved in liquid nitrogen and later thawed in a 37 °C water bath. The sorted or isolated CD4+, CD8+ and CD8+ TEMRA cells reached a purity of at least 90%.

The receptor's source is a human donor with multiple sclerosis. The sample consisted of CD8+ T cells from PBMCs. The sequence links TRBV4-1 to TRBJ2-7, and the D gene may be TRBD2, 5 bases matching. CDR3 reads: CASSQGRLPYEQYF. The nucleotides read TGCGCCAGCAGCCAAGGGAGGCTCCCCTACGAGCAGTACTTC.